A single sample is the source of the 10 T cell receptor beta chains below, sequenced in a study of T cell changes during pregnancy in multiple sclerosis. The method was immunoSEQ multiplex PCR; TCRdb's version includes in-frame clones alone and lacks a portion of them. The sample holds around 74,000 clones, 75% to 90% seen once. Sequencing was performed on peripheral blood, taken before pregnancy. The receptors stem from a female donor with multiple sclerosis, enrolled in a pregnancy study.

V is TRBV5-4 and J is TRBJ1-1; D is unresolved. This CDR3 has 15 residues. CDR1 is SGHNT, CDR2 YYREEE, per germline (reference sequence). V lost 0 bases and J 4 bases, leaving 13 bases between the germline ends. The DNA of the CDR3 is TGTGCCAGCAGCTTGGGGGCGGGCTTGGGCACTGAAGCTTTCTTT. This translates into CASSLGAGLGTEAFF.

The V call is TRBV18, the J call TRBJ2-2; no clear D gene. Between the trimmed V and J ends, which lost 2 bases and 4 bases, there was a span of 14 bases. The CDR3 is made up of 16 amino acids. The germline V gene encodes CDR1 KGHSH and CDR2 LQKENI. The CDR3 reads CASSPSTGLSTGELFF. DNA for the CDR3: TGTGCCAGCTCACCAAGTACGGGTCTGAGCACCGGGGAGCTGTTTTTT. Complete variable domain (other parts from reference TRBV18 and TRBJ2-2): NAGVMQNPRHLVRRRGQEARLRCSPMKGHSHVYWYRQLPEEGLKFMVYLQKENIIDESGMPKERFSAEFPKEGPSILRIQQVVRGDSAAYFCASSPSTGLSTGELFFGEGSRLTVL.

The chain couples TRBV7-6 to TRBJ2-2; 8 nucleotides match TRBD1. Germline V gene data show CDR1 as SGHVS and CDR2 as FNYEAQ. The J segment lost 1 base and the V segment lost 2 bases, leaving 6 bases of the junction unmatched. The CDR3 runs 17 residues. The CDR3 region is CASSLPTGTGNTGELFF. As DNA, the CDR3 is TGTGCCAGCAGCTTACCGACCGGGACAGGGAACACCGGGGAGCTGTTTTTT.

The rearrangement joins TRBV5-6 to TRBJ1-5; TRBD1 aligns across 8 bases. This CDR3 region has 16 residues. Looked up from germline, CDR1 is SGHDT and CDR2 is YYEEEE. V lost 5 bases and J lost 0; bases outside the gene matches: 7. The CDR3 sequence is CASRKQGENSNQPQHF. As DNA, the CDR3 is TGTGCCAGCAGAAAACAGGGGGAAAATAGCAATCAGCCCCAGCATTTT. The full variable domain, with the rest looked up from reference TRBV5-6 and TRBJ1-5, is DAGVTQSPTHLIKTRGQQVTLRCSPKSGHDTVSWYQQALGQGPQFIFQYYEEEERQRGNFPDRFSGHQFPNYSSELNVNALLLGDSALYLCASRKQGENSNQPQHFGDGTRLSIL.

The rearrangement joins TRBV30 to TRBJ1-4; D might be TRBD1 (6 bases). Germline V gene lookup returns CDR1 GTSNPN and CDR2 SVGIG (reference sequence). Trimming pared 3 bases from V and 7 bases from J, leaving 18 bases between. The CDR3 totals 15 residues. The chain's CDR3 is CAWSRLGGGGEKLFF. The CDR3 nucleotides are TGTGCCTGGAGCAGATTAGGGGGTGGGGGTGAAAAACTGTTTTTT. The full variable domain, its missing parts supplied by reference TRBV30 and TRBJ1-4, is SQTIHQWPATLVQPVGSPLSLECTVEGTSNPNLYWYRQAAGRGLQLLFYSVGIGQISSEVPQNLSASRPQDRQFILSSKKLLLSDSGFYLCAWSRLGGGGEKLFFGSGTQLSVL.

The CDR3: CASSLGTGGYEQYF. Written as DNA, the CDR3 is TGTGCCAGCAGCTTGGGGACAGGGGGCTACGAGCAGTACTTC. The chain is built from TRBV5-5 and TRBJ2-7; 10 positions agree with TRBD1. Germline values: CDR1 SGHKS, CDR2 YYEKEE (reference sequence). The CDR3 is 14 residues long. The J segment lost 3 bases and the V segment lost 0 bases, leaving 0 bases of the junction unmatched.

The chain links TRBV5-1 to TRBJ1-2; a possible D gene is TRBD1 (5 bases). The V end lost 5 bases, the J end lost 1 base, and 9 bases lay between the germline ends. CDR3 size: 13 residues. In germline, CDR1 is SGHRS, CDR2 YFSETQ. CDR3 residues: CASSLQGNYGYTF. The CDR3 coding sequence is TGCGCCAGCAGTCTCCAGGGTAACTATGGCTACACCTTC. The complete variable domain, with remaining parts taken from reference TRBV5-1 and TRBJ1-2, reads KAGVTQTPRYLIKTRGQQVTLSCSPISGHRSVSWYQQTPGQGLQFLFEYFSETQRNKGNFPGRFSGRQFSNSRSEMNVSTLELGDSALYLCASSLQGNYGYTFGSGTRLTVV.

The rearrangement joins TRBV2 to TRBJ1-1; no firm D call. CDR1 is SNHLY, CDR2 FYNNEI, per germline. The CDR3 spans 13 residues. Trimming removed 7 bases from V and 3 bases from J, with 12 bases in between. Written as DNA, the CDR3 is TGTGCCAGCATCATAACCGGGTACACTGAAGCTTTCTTT. Protein product: CASIITGYTEAFF. The entire variable domain, with the rest obtained from reference TRBV2 and TRBJ1-1, is as follows: EPEVTQTPSHQVTQMGQEVILRCVPISNHLYFYWYRQILGQKVEFLVSFYNNEISEKSEIFDDQFSVERPDGSNFTLKIRSTKLEDSAMYFCASIITGYTEAFFGQGTRLTVV.

This rearrangement joins TRBV5-8 to TRBJ2-1; 7 nucleotides align to TRBD2. The CDR3 extends over 14 amino acids. Germline V gene data show CDR1 as SGHTS and CDR2 as YDEGEE. V shed 7 bases and J 6 bases; nucleotides not matched to a gene: 10. The CDR3 loop is CASSLGQRGNEQFF. CDR3 bases: TGTGCCAGCTCCCTGGGCCAGCGGGGCAATGAGCAGTTCTTC.

This chain uses TRBV6-1 with TRBJ1-5; no clear D gene. CDR3 length: 12 amino acids. In germline, CDR1 is MNHNS, CDR2 SASEGT. V was pared by 7 bases and J by 4 bases, with 8 bases between. As DNA, the CDR3 is TGTGCCAGCACCCTCTTGAATCAGCCCCAGCATTTT. It specifies CASTLLNQPQHF.